The next 19 T cell receptor beta chains were all read from a single sample in a study of blood T cell repertoires in COVID-19. Clones were sequenced by immunoSEQ multiplex PCR, and TCRdb holds only the in-frame ones, with some missing. The sample records 180,000 or so clones, 80% to 90% being singletons. Specimen: peripheral blood. The receptors derive from a human donor with active or convalescent COVID-19. The donor label of this sample is uncertain.

The sample holds many counts of this clone. The J gene is TRBJ1-2, the V gene TRBV5-1, with 9 bases that match TRBD1. The CDR3 sequence is 16 residues long. Germline V gene lookup returns CDR1 SGHRS and CDR2 YFSETQ. J lost 6 bases, V lost 0 bases, and 9 bases had no gene match. The DNA for the CDR3 is TGCGCCAGCAGCTTGGACTCCGGGACAGGGAAGAATGGCTACACCTTC. Its protein is CASSLDSGTGKNGYTF. The whole variable domain, remainder taken from reference TRBV5-1 and TRBJ1-2, is KAGVTQTPRYLIKTRGQQVTLSCSPISGHRSVSWYQQTPGQGLQFLFEYFSETQRNKGNFPGRFSGRQFSNSRSEMNVSTLELGDSALYLCASSLDSGTGKNGYTFGSGTRLTVV.

In its sample, this clone was seen a few times. The chain employs TRBV28 and TRBJ1-3, with D possibly TRBD1 on 6 matching bases. CDR3 size: 15 residues. V was trimmed by 8 bases and J by 0 bases, leaving 14 bases between them. In germline, CDR1 is MDHEN, CDR2 SYDVKM. CDR3 coding DNA: TGTGCCAGCGCCGGACACAGGGTCTCTGGAAACACCATATATTTT. Its protein product is CASAGHRVSGNTIYF. The complete variable domain, with remaining parts taken from reference TRBV28 and TRBJ1-3, reads DVKVTQSSRYLVKRTGEKVFLECVQDMDHENMFWYRQDPGLGLRLIYFSYDVKMKEKGDIPEGYSVSREKKERFSLILESASTNQTSMYLCASAGHRVSGNTIYFGEGSWLTVV.

V is TRBV2 and J is TRBJ1-3; 9 nucleotides match TRBD1. The CDR3 extends over 16 amino acids. The germline CDR1 and CDR2 sequences are SNHLY and FYNNEI. With 2 bases clipped from V and 2 bases from J, the junction kept 4 bases outside the gene matches. The CDR3 DNA follows: TGTGCCAGCAGTGAAAATACAGGGGGCACTGGAAACACCATATATTTT. This sequence encodes CASSENTGGTGNTIYF.

The V and J genes are TRBV10-3 and TRBJ1-3, with D hard to call. The CDR3 is made up of 14 amino acids. Deletions cut 4 bases from V and 0 bases from J, with 7 bases between. Per the germline V gene, CDR1 is ENHRY and CDR2 is SYGVKD. The DNA for the CDR3 is TGTGCCATCAGTGGACATACCTCTGGAAACACCATATATTTT. Translating gives CAISGHTSGNTIYF.

The J gene is TRBJ2-6, the V gene TRBV7-2, with D possibly being TRBD1 (5 bases). The CDR3 runs 16 residues. V was pared by 3 bases and J by 0 bases, with 9 bases between. CDR1 and CDR2 (germline): SGHTA, FQGNSA. CDR3 in amino acids: CASSLGDSSGANVLTF. The CDR3, as DNA: TGTGCCAGCAGCTTGGGTGACAGCTCTGGGGCCAACGTCCTGACTTTC.

This sequence joins TRBV24-1 and TRBJ1-6; D remains ambiguous. Germline V CDR1 and CDR2: KGHDR, SFDVKD. The CDR3 runs to 16 residues. The V end lost 3 bases, the J end lost 10 bases, and 18 bases lay between the germline ends. CDR3 region: CATSDPRGGMSSPLHF. The CDR3 DNA reads TGTGCCACCAGTGATCCACGGGGAGGGATGTCATCACCCCTCCACTTT.

The rearrangement uses TRBV5-4 and TRBJ1-3, with D perhaps TRBD1 (6 bases). Looked up from germline, CDR1 is SGHNT and CDR2 is YYREEE (reference sequence). Trimming took off 2 bases at V and 0 bases at J, with 9 bases between the two ends. This CDR3 region has 15 residues. The DNA of the CDR3 is TGTGCCAGCAGCTTCACAGGGAGCTCTGGAAACACCATATATTTT. Residues: CASSFTGSSGNTIYF. Full variable domain (outside the CDR3, taken from reference TRBV5-4 and TRBJ1-3): ETGVTQSPTHLIKTRGQQVTLRCSSQSGHNTVSWYQQALGQGPQFIFQYYREEENGRGNFPPRFSGLQFPNYSSELNVNALELDDSALYLCASSFTGSSGNTIYFGEGSWLTVV.

The chain is built from TRBV5-1 and TRBJ2-1, with 9 bases that match TRBD2. Germline V gene data show CDR1 as SGHRS and CDR2 as YFSETQ. J gave up 8 bases and V 4 bases, and 4 bases lay outside the gene matches. The CDR3 contains 13 residues. DNA of the CDR3: TGCGCCAGCAGCGCAGTAGCGGGAGATGAGCAGTTCTTC. This sequence encodes CASSAVAGDEQFF.

This chain links TRBV5-6 with TRBJ1-2; 8 nucleotides line up with TRBD1. The CDR3 has 16 amino acids. Germline CDR1 is SGHDT and CDR2 is YYEEEE. V was pared by 3 bases and J by 5 bases, with 12 bases of the junction left unmatched. CDR3 DNA sequence: TGTGCCAGCAGCTCGGCCCGGACAGGGACCATGTATGGCTACACCTTC. This translates into CASSSARTGTMYGYTF.

This chain uses TRBV4-1 with TRBJ2-1; 11 bases fit TRBD2. There are 15 residues in the CDR3. The ends lost 5 bases at V and 4 bases at J; junction bases unmatched: 4. CDR1 MGHRA and CDR2 YSYEKL come from the germline V gene. The CDR3 DNA reads TGCGCCAGCAGCGAACTAGCGGGGGTATACAATGAGCAGTTCTTC. It specifies CASSELAGVYNEQFF.

The rearrangement uses TRBV24-1 and TRBJ2-2; 12 nucleotides align to TRBD1. Germline loops: CDR1 KGHDR, CDR2 SFDVKD. With 6 bases clipped from V and 7 bases from J, the junction kept 5 bases outside the gene matches. This CDR3 spans 15 amino acids. In DNA, the CDR3 is TGTGCCACCAGTAAGGGACAGGGGGCTATCGGGGAGCTGTTTTTT. This encodes CATSKGQGAIGELFF.

J is TRBJ1-6 and V is TRBV29-1, with TRBD1 identical over 9 bases. The V gene end was trimmed by 5 bases and the J gene end by 4 bases; junction bases not matched to a gene: 12. The germline V gene encodes CDR1 SQVTM and CDR2 ANQGSEA. The CDR3 is 17 residues long. DNA of the CDR3: TGCAGCGTTTTCCTACTGGAGGACAGGGGATATAATTCACCCCTCCACTTT. It translates to CSVFLLEDRGYNSPLHF.

This chain joins TRBV7-9 and TRBJ2-3; 8 bases map to TRBD2. V shed 2 bases, J shed 2 bases, and the junction held 3 bases outside the gene matches. This CDR3 region has 15 residues. Per the germline V gene, CDR1 is SEHNR and CDR2 is FQNEAQ (reference sequence). CDR3 protein: CASSLTSGITDTQYF. CDR3 in DNA: TGTGCCAGCAGCTTAACTAGCGGAATCACAGATACGCAGTATTTT.

The chain is built from TRBV6-6 and TRBJ2-1; 10 bases are a match to TRBD2. V was pared by 8 bases and J by 4 bases, with 5 bases of the junction left unmatched. The germline CDR1 and CDR2 sequences are MNHNY and SVGAGI (reference sequence). The CDR3 totals 14 residues. The CDR3 region has the DNA TGTGCCAGCGAGGAGACTAGCGGGTACAATGAGCAGTTCTTC. Translation gives CASEETSGYNEQFF.

The chain is built from TRBV10-3 and TRBJ1-6, with unresolved D. CDR1 is ENHRY and CDR2 is SYGVKD in the germline V gene. This CDR3 contains 15 residues. The V and J ends lost 6 bases and 4 bases respectively, with 13 bases between them. The CDR3 sequence is CAIRAGMTYNSPLHF. The CDR3 DNA is TGTGCCATCAGGGCCGGGATGACTTATAATTCACCCCTCCACTTT.

The chain is built from TRBV19 and TRBJ2-1; 12 bases fit TRBD2. CDR3 length equals 16 residues. Per the germline V gene, CDR1 is LNHDA and CDR2 is SQIVND (reference sequence). The V segment lost 6 bases and the J segment 7 bases; nucleotides outside the gene matches: 10. CDR3 DNA: TGTGCCAGTAGACGGCTAGCGGGAGGGTCTGTAAATGAGCAGTTCTTC. Its protein product is CASRRLAGGSVNEQFF.

The J gene is TRBJ2-3, the V gene TRBV7-6; 12 bases are shared with TRBD2. Trimming removed 4 bases from V and 2 bases from J; junction bases left unmatched: 4. There are 16 residues in the CDR3. The germline CDR1 and CDR2 sequences are SGHVS and FNYEAQ. The CDR3 sequence is CASSSRLAGATDTQYF. In nucleotides, the CDR3 is TGTGCCAGCAGCTCTCGACTAGCGGGGGCCACAGATACGCAGTATTTT.

This clone was observed a few times. This sequence joins TRBV15 and TRBJ1-2; 8 bases are shared with TRBD1. Germline CDR1 is LNHNV and CDR2 is YYDKDF (reference sequence). V was clipped by 8 bases and J by 7 bases; unmatched bases: 12. The CDR3 is made up of 14 amino acids. CDR3 loop: CATQYDQGAGGYTF. The CDR3 nucleotides are TGTGCCACCCAATACGATCAGGGGGCCGGTGGCTACACCTTC.

The V call is TRBV5-1, the J call TRBJ2-1; 11 bases map to TRBD1. The CDR3 consists of 14 residues. The V and J ends lost 6 bases and 6 bases, in that order; junction bases with no gene match: 5. Germline V gene lookup returns CDR1 SGHRS and CDR2 YFSETQ. The chain's CDR3 is CASTLGQGVNEQFF. CDR3 DNA: TGCGCCAGCACCCTGGGACAGGGGGTCAATGAGCAGTTCTTC.